This T cell receptor beta chain was captured by sequencing in a study of identical twins. Study results and limitations: Invariant MAIT and iNKT cells may have partly biased zero-insertion analyses. Model-predicted out-of-frame TCR alpha sharing fell below observed values in monozygotic twins.

Unique molecular identifiers were in the cDNA, with template-switch universal primer binding. A single record per CDR3 protein comes from TCRdb applying MiXCR to the 5' RACE reads. The sample lists just under 650,000 distinct CDR3 sequences, around 7.5% seen once, with 1.6% in the top ten. This clonotype has ten or more counts. Its antigen is as yet unknown. Looked up from germline, CDR1 is MGHRA and CDR2 is YSYEKL. The CDR3 length is 15 residues. V was shortened by 2 bases and J by 4 bases, with 13 bases between the two germline ends. This sample also belongs to another study, concerning yellow fever vaccine responses in identical twins.

The sequence was collected from a woman younger than 35 in good health. The chain has TRBV4-1 and TRBJ2-3; D may be TRBD1 or TRBD2 (5 bases each). Sequenced input: PBMCs. CDR3 loop: CASSQRWDPADTQYF. In DNA form, the CDR3 reads TGCGCCAGCAGCCAACGGTGGGACCCGGCAGATACGCAGTATTTT.